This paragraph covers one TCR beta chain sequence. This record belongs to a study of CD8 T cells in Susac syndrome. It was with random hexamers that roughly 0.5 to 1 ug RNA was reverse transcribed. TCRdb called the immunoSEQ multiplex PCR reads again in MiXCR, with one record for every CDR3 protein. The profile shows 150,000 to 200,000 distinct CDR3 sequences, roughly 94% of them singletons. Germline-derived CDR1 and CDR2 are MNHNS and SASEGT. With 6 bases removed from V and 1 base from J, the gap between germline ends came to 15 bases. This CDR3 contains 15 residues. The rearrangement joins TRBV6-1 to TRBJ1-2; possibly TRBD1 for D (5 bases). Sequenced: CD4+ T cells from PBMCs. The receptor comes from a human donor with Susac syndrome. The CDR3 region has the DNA TGTGCCAGCAGCCGTTCCGACAGCATTAACTATGGCTACACCTTC. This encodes CASSRSDSINYGYTF.